This TCR beta chain was sequenced for a study of human T cells and chemical hapten exposure. Germline values: CDR1 MNHEY, CDR2 SVGEGT. The CDR3 contains 16 residues. V shed 2 bases and J 5 bases; nucleotides not matched to a gene: 10. Unique molecular identifiers were attached to individual cDNA molecules during library preparation. TCRdb reprocessed the RACE reads via MiXCR and lists one record per CDR3 protein. The sample records 50,000 to 70,000 distinct CDR3 sequences, 6% to 7% being singletons. Time point noted: healthy volunteer bleed at 6 weeks. Someone pulled total RNA out of unfractionated whole blood. Regarding the study as a whole: DPC sensitization produced no change in TCRs with frequency above 1 in 1000.

This clonotype was detected many times. The target antigen is unknown. Sequenced input: whole blood. The chain is built from TRBV6-2 or TRBV6-3 and TRBJ2-5; 8 bases map to TRBD2. The source of this sequence is a female donor in good health. Some clones in this sample may be carry-over from other donors' samples. The CDR3 is CASSYVGSGIGETQYF. The CDR3 coding sequence is TGTGCCAGCAGTTACGTCGGTAGCGGGATCGGGGAGACCCAGTACTTC.